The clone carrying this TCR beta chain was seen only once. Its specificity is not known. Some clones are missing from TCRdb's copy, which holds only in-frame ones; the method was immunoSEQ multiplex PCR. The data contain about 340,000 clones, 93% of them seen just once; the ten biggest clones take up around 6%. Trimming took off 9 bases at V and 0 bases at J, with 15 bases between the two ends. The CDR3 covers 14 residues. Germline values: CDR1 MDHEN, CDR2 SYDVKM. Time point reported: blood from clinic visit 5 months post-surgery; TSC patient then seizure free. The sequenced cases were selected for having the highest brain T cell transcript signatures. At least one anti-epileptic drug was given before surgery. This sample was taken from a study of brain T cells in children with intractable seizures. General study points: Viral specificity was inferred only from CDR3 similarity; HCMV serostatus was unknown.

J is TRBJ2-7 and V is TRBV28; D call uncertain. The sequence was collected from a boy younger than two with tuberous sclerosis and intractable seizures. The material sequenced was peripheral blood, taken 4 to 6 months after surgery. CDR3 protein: CASSLLDHSYEQYF. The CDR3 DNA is TGTGCCAGTTCCCTATTGGACCACTCCTACGAGCAGTACTTC. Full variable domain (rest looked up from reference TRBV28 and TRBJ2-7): DVKVTQSSRYLVKRTGEKVFLECVQDMDHENMFWYRQDPGLGLRLIYFSYDVKMKEKGDIPEGYSVSREKKERFSLILESASTNQTSMYLCASSLLDHSYEQYFGPGTRLTVT.